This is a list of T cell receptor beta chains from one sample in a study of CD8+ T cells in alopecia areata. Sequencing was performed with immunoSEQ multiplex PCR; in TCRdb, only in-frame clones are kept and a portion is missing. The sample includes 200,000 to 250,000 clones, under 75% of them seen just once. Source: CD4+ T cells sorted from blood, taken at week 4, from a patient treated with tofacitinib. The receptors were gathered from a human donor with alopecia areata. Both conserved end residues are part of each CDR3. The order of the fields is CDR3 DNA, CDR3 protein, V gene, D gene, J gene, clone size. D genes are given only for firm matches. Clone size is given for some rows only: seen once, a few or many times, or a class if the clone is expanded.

TGCGCCAGCAGCCCGGATGGCACTAACAATGAGCAGTTCTTC CASSPDGTNNEQFF TRBV5-1 NA TRBJ2-1 NA
TGTGCCAGCAGCTTGGGGGAGCGGGAAAAACTGTTTTTT CASSLGEREKLFF TRBV7-2 NA TRBJ1-4 few
TGCAGCGTTGGACTGGGGAGCTACGAGCAGTACTTC CSVGLGSYEQYF TRBV29-1 NA TRBJ2-7 NA
TGTGCCAGCAGCGAGACAGGGGGTTGGTCACCCCTCCACTTT CASSETGGWSPLHF TRBV5-6 TRBD1 TRBJ1-6 NA
TGTGCCAGCAGTGGCGGGGGCCCTAACTATGGCTACACCTTC CASSGGGPNYGYTF TRBV9 NA TRBJ1-2 NA
TGTGCCAGCAGTCCGCTTACTTCCTACGAGCAGTACTTC CASSPLTSYEQYF TRBV6-5 NA TRBJ2-7 NA
TGTGCCAGCAGCTTGGGCAGGGGGCTATCTATTGAAGCTTTCTTT CASSLGRGLSIEAFF TRBV7-2 TRBD1 TRBJ1-1 NA
TGCAGCGTAGGACAGGGAGTCTCTGGGGCCAACGTCCTGACTTTC CSVGQGVSGANVLTF TRBV29-1 TRBD1 TRBJ2-6 NA
TGCGCCAGCGGGAACTACGAGCAGTACTTC CASGNYEQYF TRBV10-2 NA TRBJ2-7 NA
TGTGCCAGCAGCCCCGGGGCAGGGAAAGGGGCCAACGTCCTGACTTTC CASSPGAGKGANVLTF TRBV7-7 NA TRBJ2-6 few
TGTGCCTCCGAGCTAACCGGCACAGATACGCAGTATTTT CASELTGTDTQYF TRBV30 NA TRBJ2-3 NA
TGTGCCAGCAGCCGGGATTACAATCAGCCCCAGCATTTT CASSRDYNQPQHF TRBV6-1 NA TRBJ1-5 NA
TGTGCCTGGAGTCCACTCGGCGGGACAGTCTATGGCTACACCTTC CAWSPLGGTVYGYTF TRBV30 TRBD1 TRBJ1-2 once
TGCAGCGCTATTGACAGGAGTGGCGTGGCAGATACGCAGTATTTT CSAIDRSGVADTQYF TRBV29-1 NA TRBJ2-3 NA
TGTGCCAGCAAAGGAGTTGTGGACACTGAAGCTTTCTTT CASKGVVDTEAFF TRBV6-5 NA TRBJ1-1 NA
TGTGCCTCCCAGGGGGGCGAAGAGACCCAGTACTTC CASQGGEETQYF TRBV2 NA TRBJ2-5 once
TGCGCCAGCAGCGTTGAGGTGGATCAGCCCCAGCATTTT CASSVEVDQPQHF TRBV5-1 NA TRBJ1-5 NA
TGCAGCGTTGAGGGGGCCCAGGGCGCTTTCTTT CSVEGAQGAFF TRBV29-1 NA TRBJ1-1 NA
TGTGCCAGCAGCCAAGATGTCCGGGACCGTGGAAACACCATATATTTT CASSQDVRDRGNTIYF TRBV4-2 NA TRBJ1-3 once
TGCAGCGTTGACGAACAGAGCAATGAGCAGTTCTTC CSVDEQSNEQFF TRBV29-1 NA TRBJ2-1 NA
TGCGCCAGCAGCTTGGGAAACCGTCGGAGGATCGATGAGCAGTTCTTC CASSLGNRRRIDEQFF TRBV5-1 NA TRBJ2-1 few
TGCAGCGTTGAACAGGCGAAAGAGACCCAGTACTTC CSVEQAKETQYF TRBV29-1 NA TRBJ2-5 few
TGTGCCAGCAGCGTATTTCCAGGGATCAATCAGCCCCAGCATTTT CASSVFPGINQPQHF TRBV9 NA TRBJ1-5 NA
TGTGCCAGTTGTCCCGTGACAGTGCCTTCCTACGAGCAGTACTTC CASCPVTVPSYEQYF TRBV6-1 NA TRBJ2-7 NA
TGCAGCGCTAATAGTATCTATGGCTACACCTTC CSANSIYGYTF TRBV29-1 NA TRBJ1-2 NA
TGCAGCGTTGAAGGACAGTTCAACACTGAAGCTTTCTTT CSVEGQFNTEAFF TRBV29-1 NA TRBJ1-1 NA
TGTGCCAGCAGCTTGGAGGGCACAGATACGCAGTATTTT CASSLEGTDTQYF TRBV5-6 NA TRBJ2-3 NA
TGTGCCAGCAGACCAACCGGGACACACTCCTATGGCTACACCTTC CASRPTGTHSYGYTF TRBV11-2 NA TRBJ1-2 NA
TGTGCCAGCAGCTTCGGGGGTACGACGGAAACCGAGCAGTTCTTC CASSFGGTTETEQFF TRBV11-2 NA TRBJ2-1 once
TGTGCCAGCAGCTTATTGGCAGGGGCAACTGGCGAGCAGTACTTC CASSLLAGATGEQYF TRBV7-6 NA TRBJ2-7 few
TGCAGTGCAGGAGATATCGAGCAGTACTTC CSAGDIEQYF TRBV20-1 NA TRBJ2-7 NA